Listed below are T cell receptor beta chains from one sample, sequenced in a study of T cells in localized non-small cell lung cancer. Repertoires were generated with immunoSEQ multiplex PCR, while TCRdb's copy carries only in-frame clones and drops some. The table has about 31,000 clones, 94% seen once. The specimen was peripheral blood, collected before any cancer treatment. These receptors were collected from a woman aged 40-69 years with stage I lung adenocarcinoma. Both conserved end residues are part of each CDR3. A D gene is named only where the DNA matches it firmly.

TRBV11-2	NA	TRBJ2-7	TGTGCCAGCAGCTTAGTAGAGGGGGGAAACTACGAGCAGTACTTC	CASSLVEGGNYEQYF
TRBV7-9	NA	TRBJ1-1	TGTGCCAGCAGCTTCGTAACAGGGAGGTACGCTGAAGCTTTCTTT	CASSFVTGRYAEAFF
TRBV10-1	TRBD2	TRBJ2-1	TGCGCCAGCAGTGGCCGACTAGCGGGTTACCACAATGAGCAGTTCTTC	CASSGRLAGYHNEQFF
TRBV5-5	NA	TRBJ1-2	TGTGCCAGCAGCTTGACCCGCTCAGGCTATGGCTACACCTTC	CASSLTRSGYGYTF
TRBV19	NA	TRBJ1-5	TGTGCCAGTAGCACCGCCCACGGTCCCAATCAGCCCCAGCATTTT	CASSTAHGPNQPQHF
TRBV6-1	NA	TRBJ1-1	TGTGCCAGCAGCCGCCTGGGGGCAGCTGGAGCTTTCTTT	CASSRLGAAGAFF
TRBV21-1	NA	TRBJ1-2	TGTGCCAGCAGCAGGCTCAGCGGCTACACCTTC	CASSRLSGYTF
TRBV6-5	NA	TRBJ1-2	TGTGCCAGCAGTTACCTTTCAGGAAACTATGGCTACACCTTC	CASSYLSGNYGYTF
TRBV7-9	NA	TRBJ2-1	TGTGCCAGCAGCTCCGTACGGGAAGCCTACAATGAGCAGTTCTTC	CASSSVREAYNEQFF
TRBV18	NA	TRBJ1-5	TGTGCCAGCTCACCGACTAAAGGAAATCAGCCCCAGCATTTT	CASSPTKGNQPQHF
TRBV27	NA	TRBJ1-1	TGTGCCAGCAGCATGATCGGCAAGAACACTGAAGCTTTCTTT	CASSMIGKNTEAFF